This T cell receptor beta chain emerged from a study of T cell repertoires in cytomegalovirus infection. For the study at large: Matching HLA type, along with CMV infection, was indicated by public TCR beta signatures.

This clonotype turned up a few times. No antigen is known for it. TCRdb called the reads again in MiXCR, with one record for every CDR3 protein. The sample has approximately 910,000 distinct CDR3 sequences; roughly 30% are singletons. Germline CDR1 is SGHVS and CDR2 is FNYEAQ. The CDR3 length is 13 residues. The ends were cut back, 5 bases at V and 3 bases at J, with 10 bases in the middle. This specimen was cultured CD8+ T cells from PBMCs, taken from culture after CMV antigen stimulation. The chain carries TRBV7-6 and TRBJ1-1; D is ambiguous. The TCR sequence derives from a human donor in good health (CMV status not recorded). Some clones in this sample may be carry-over from other donors' samples. The CDR3 region has the DNA TGTGCCAGCAGCCGAGGACGGGACACTGAAGCTTTCTTT. Protein sequence: CASSRGRDTEAFF.